The 22 T cell receptor beta chains in this list originate from one sample, sequenced in a study of T cell responses to AZD1222 COVID-19 vaccine. Produced via immunoSEQ multiplex PCR; TCRdb's table is partial and in-frame only. This sample has over 150,000 clones, with roughly nine tenths found just once. The source was peripheral blood, collected 28 days after the second AZD1222 dose. All receptors derive from an adult who received the AZD1222 COVID-19 vaccine.

The chain is built from TRBV6-2 or TRBV6-3 and TRBJ1-1; 9 bases line up with TRBD1. CDR1 is MNHEY and CDR2 is SVGEGT in the germline V gene. With V trimmed by 4 bases and J by 4 bases, 4 bases remained unmatched. This CDR3 comprises 14 residues. The CDR3 coding sequence is TGTGCCAGCAGTTGGGGGACAGGGATCACTGAAGCTTTCTTT. Translation: CASSWGTGITEAFF.

The J gene is TRBJ1-2, the V gene TRBV11-2; D remains ambiguous. Germline loops: CDR1 SGHAT, CDR2 FQNNGV. The length of the CDR3 is 13 residues. Between the trimmed V and J ends, which lost 0 bases and 7 bases, there was a span of 9 bases. CDR3 DNA sequence: TGTGCCAGCAGCTTAGACCGGATGGGTGGCTACACCTTC. Its translation is CASSLDRMGGYTF.

The chain couples TRBV9 to TRBJ1-3; TRBD1 is a possible D gene (6 bases). The germline CDR1 and CDR2 sequences are SGDLS and YYNGEE. Trimming removed 0 bases at V and 1 base at J, with 14 bases between. This CDR3 has 17 residues. CDR3 sequence reads: CASSVGAGVSSGNTIYF. In DNA form, the CDR3 reads TGTGCCAGCAGCGTAGGGGCAGGGGTTAGTTCTGGAAACACCATATATTTT.

The rearrangement uses TRBV6-2 or TRBV6-3 and TRBJ2-7, with D perhaps matching TRBD1 (6 bases). V was pared by 2 bases and J by 7 bases, with 18 bases between. The CDR3 has 15 amino acids. The germline gives CDR1 MNHEY, CDR2 SVGEGT. This CDR3 reads CASSYKGDGWREQYF. The DNA for the CDR3 is TGTGCCAGCAGTTACAAGGGGGACGGCTGGAGAGAGCAGTACTTC.

The J gene is TRBJ2-2, the V gene TRBV30; the D is unclear. Trimming cost V 4 bases and J 0 bases, with 12 bases left between them. Germline V CDR1 and CDR2: GTSNPN, SVGIG (reference sequence). CDR3 length: 15 residues. CDR3 nucleotides: TGTGCCTGGACCCAGGTCGCAGCGAACACCGGGGAGCTGTTTTTT. Protein product: CAWTQVAANTGELFF.

V and J are TRBV13 and TRBJ2-7, with D possibly TRBD2 on 5 matching bases. Trimming took off 2 bases at V and 5 bases at J, with 13 bases between the two ends. Germline assignment: CDR1 PRHDT and CDR2 FYEKMQ (reference sequence). This CDR3 comprises 14 residues. The DNA for the CDR3 is TGTGCCAGCAGCTTAAGTCTAGCAGGCCACGAGCAGTACTTC. Translation: CASSLSLAGHEQYF.

The rearrangement joins TRBV6-2 or TRBV6-3 to TRBJ2-3, with 8 bases identical to TRBD2. The germline V gene has CDR1 MNHEY and CDR2 SVGEGT. The CDR3 has 14 residues. J gave up 11 bases and V 5 bases, and 12 bases lay outside the gene matches. The CDR3: CASSPGLAGTRQYF. The CDR3 nucleotides read TGTGCCAGCAGTCCCGGACTAGCCGGGACCAGGCAGTATTTT.

V and J are TRBV5-4 and TRBJ1-3; D is undetermined. The CDR3 consists of 16 residues. Germline CDR1 and CDR2: SGHNT and YYREEE (reference sequence). V lost 1 base, J lost 0 bases, and 11 bases lay in between. The CDR3: CASSLRTGSSGNTIYF. CDR3 coding DNA: TGTGCCAGCAGCTTGAGGACGGGGAGCTCTGGAAACACCATATATTTT.

To note about this clone: This specimen includes other DNA sequences encoding the same CDR3. CDR3 sequence: CASSWGTGELFF. The CDR3 DNA is TGTGCCAGCAGCTGGGGGACCGGGGAGCTGTTTTTT. The chain carries TRBV12-3 or TRBV12-4 and TRBJ2-2; tentatively, D is TRBD1 or TRBD2 (5 bases each). The CDR3 runs 12 residues. The V end was cut by 6 bases, the J end by 5 bases, with 7 bases between.

This chain joins TRBV6-5 and TRBJ1-2; unclear D gene. The CDR3 is 15 amino acids. CDR1 is MNHEY and CDR2 is SVGAGI in the germline V gene. V was shortened by 2 bases and J by 0 bases, with 10 bases between the two germline ends. Here the CDR3 reads CASSYDRGANYGYTF. The CDR3 DNA sequence: TGTGCCAGCAGTTACGACCGAGGAGCTAACTATGGCTACACCTTC.

This chain joins TRBV6-2 or TRBV6-3 and TRBJ2-7; 7 nucleotides agree with TRBD1. CDR1 is MNHEY, CDR2 SVGEGT, per germline. V was pared by 4 bases and J by 12 bases, with 9 bases of the junction left unmatched. This CDR3 comprises 12 residues. CDR3 DNA: TGTGCCAGCAGTTCCGGGACAGACAATCCGTACTTC. Translation: CASSSGTDNPYF.

V and J are TRBV11-3 and TRBJ2-5; D is possibly TRBD2 (7 bases). This CDR3 is 15 amino acids long. V was clipped by 0 bases and J by 4 bases, with 12 bases between them. The germline gives CDR1 SGHNT, CDR2 YENEEA. CDR3 sequence: CASSLDGGGGETQYF. The CDR3 DNA reads TGTGCCAGCAGCTTAGATGGGGGAGGGGGAGAGACCCAGTACTTC.

The chain uses TRBV28 and TRBJ1-2; no reliable D call. CDR3 length: 13 amino acids. The germline V gene encodes CDR1 MDHEN and CDR2 SYDVKM. The V gene lost 5 bases and the J gene lost 8 bases, with 15 bases spanning the gap. DNA for the CDR3: TGTGCCAGCAGTCGCCCGGGGTACGAAGGCTACACCTTC. Translating gives CASSRPGYEGYTF.

This chain links TRBV28 with TRBJ2-3; no clear D. This CDR3 comprises 12 residues. Germline CDR1 MDHEN, CDR2 SYDVKM. V was pared by 5 bases and J by 2 bases, with 5 bases between. CDR3 bases: TGTGCCAGCAGTCCAAACACAGATACGCAGTATTTT. It translates to CASSPNTDTQYF. Using reference TRBV28 and TRBJ2-3 for the parts outside the CDR3, the full variable domain is DVKVTQSSRYLVKRTGEKVFLECVQDMDHENMFWYRQDPGLGLRLIYFSYDVKMKEKGDIPEGYSVSREKKERFSLILESASTNQTSMYLCASSPNTDTQYFGPGTRLTVL.

The rearrangement uses TRBV5-1 and TRBJ1-1; TRBD1 is a possible D gene (6 bases). There are 16 residues in the CDR3. Trimming pared 0 bases from V and 1 base from J, leaving 13 bases between. Germline lookup yields CDR1 SGHRS and CDR2 YFSETQ. In nucleotides, the CDR3 is TGCGCCAGCAGCTTGGAAACGGGCAGGGGGAACACTGAAGCTTTCTTT. The encoded protein is CASSLETGRGNTEAFF.

The CDR3 region has the DNA TGTGCCAGCAGCCCTCACATAGGGAGCAGCTCCTACAATGAGCAGTTCTTC. This sequence encodes CASSPHIGSSSYNEQFF. The chain has TRBV7-9 and TRBJ2-1; tentative D call: TRBD2 (5 bases). V was cut by 5 bases and J by 0 bases, with 17 bases left in between. CDR1 and CDR2 from the germline V gene are SEHNR and FQNEAQ (reference sequence). The CDR3 contains 17 residues.

V and J are TRBV10-3 and TRBJ2-7, with D maybe TRBD2 (6 bases). This CDR3 region has 15 residues. V was cut by 0 bases and J by 0 bases, with 9 bases left in between. The germline V gene has CDR1 ENHRY and CDR2 SYGVKD. The CDR3, as DNA: TGTGCCATCAGTGAGTCGGTAGCGGCCTCCTACGAGCAGTACTTC. Its translation is CAISESVAASYEQYF.

The chain couples TRBV5-1 to TRBJ2-5, with D unclear. From germline, CDR1 is SGHRS and CDR2 YFSETQ. V was cut by 3 bases and J by 0 bases, with 6 bases left in between. The CDR3 runs 13 residues. CDR3 coding DNA: TGCGCCAGCAGCTCTTGGTACCAAGAGACCCAGTACTTC. It translates to CASSSWYQETQYF.

This clone was found a few times. The chain carries TRBV24-1 and TRBJ2-3; TRBD1 or TRBD2 may be the D gene (5 bases each). The CDR3 loop spans 16 amino acids. V lost 3 bases to trimming and J lost 0 bases, with 12 bases between them. Germline values: CDR1 KGHDR, CDR2 SFDVKD. The CDR3 DNA is TGTGCCACCAGTGATGGGACCTTAACTAGCACAGATACGCAGTATTTT. As protein: CATSDGTLTSTDTQYF.

In its sample, this clone was seen once. The V call is TRBV9, the J call TRBJ2-2; possible D gene TRBD1, 7 bases. The CDR3 is 15 residues long. V lost 0 bases to trimming and J lost 5 bases, with 11 bases between them. Germline-derived CDR1 and CDR2 are SGDLS and YYNGEE. CDR3 nucleotide sequence: TGTGCCAGCAGCGTAGCTCCAGGGGGGACCGGGGAGCTGTTTTTT. Protein sequence: CASSVAPGGTGELFF.

This clone was seen just once. The V call is TRBV10-1, the J call TRBJ2-2; perhaps TRBD1 as D (5 bases). Germline CDR1 reads WNHNN; CDR2 reads SYGVQD (reference sequence). CDR3 length: 14 residues. Trimming shortened V by 6 bases and J by 1 base, and 9 bases separated the two germline ends. The CDR3 reads CASSRAWNTGELFF. The DNA for the CDR3 is TGCGCCAGCAGCAGGGCTTGGAACACCGGGGAGCTGTTTTTT.

V gene TRBV6-2 or TRBV6-3 combines with J gene TRBJ1-4; D unresolved. The CDR3 loop spans 13 amino acids. CDR1 is MNHEY and CDR2 is SVGEGT in the germline V gene. V lost 3 bases to trimming and J lost 7 bases, with 9 bases between them. CDR3 loop: CASSYLPSEKLFF. Written as DNA, the CDR3 is TGTGCCAGCAGTTATCTCCCCTCTGAAAAACTGTTTTTT.